A selection of T cell receptor beta chains follows, all from one sample in a study of blood T cell repertoires in COVID-19. Sequencing was performed with immunoSEQ multiplex PCR; in TCRdb, only in-frame clones are kept and a portion is missing. Counted here are a few hundred thousand clones, around 80% occurring once; the ten biggest clones make up over 4%. Input material: PBMCs or T cells enriched from blood (not recorded which). These receptors came from a man aged 25-45 years with acute COVID-19. CDR3s include the opening cysteine and the closing phenylalanine or tryptophan. A D gene is named only where the DNA matches it firmly. Rows give clone size only sometimes, using once, few, many, or a class for an expanded clone.

d_call clone_size j_call v_call cdr3_nt cdr3_aa
. . TRBJ1-2 TRBV9 TGTGCCAGCAGCCTCCAGGACTATGGCTACACCTTC CASSLQDYGYTF
. . TRBJ1-1 TRBV7-9 TGTGCCAGCAGCCATCCCGGATCGGGAGCTTTCTTT CASSHPGSGAFF
. . TRBJ1-1 TRBV19 TGTGCCAGTAGTACAGGACTTTGGGCCAGTGAAGCTTTCTTT CASSTGLWASEAFF
TRBD1 . TRBJ1-1 TRBV30 TGTGCCTGGAGTGGGGGACAGGGGAGACTGTTGGTCACTGAAGCTTTCTTT CAWSGGQGRLLVTEAFF
. . TRBJ1-1 TRBV4-1 TGCGCCAGCAGCCAACGACAGGTGAACACTGAAGCTTTCTTT CASSQRQVNTEAFF
TRBD1 few TRBJ2-1 TRBV6-2/TRBV6-3 TGTGCCAGCAGTTCTAGCAGGGGGCACCCGGGATGGCAGTTCTTC CASSSSRGHPGWQFF
TRBD1 . TRBJ1-5 TRBV19 TGTGCCAGTAGTACGACAGGGGCCGGGCGGCCCCAGCATTTT CASSTTGAGRPQHF
. . TRBJ2-1 TRBV2 TGTGCCAGCAGTCCGGGACAAACATACAATGAGCAGTTCTTC CASSPGQTYNEQFF
. . TRBJ2-1 TRBV9 TGTGCCAGCAGCCGGCGGTCCTACAATGAGCAGTTCTTC CASSRRSYNEQFF
. . TRBJ1-1 TRBV5-1 TGTGCCAGCACCCCAACGACGGGACATGGACCCGCTGAAGCTTTCTTT CASTPTTGHGPAEAFF
TRBD1 . TRBJ1-5 TRBV5-1 TGCGCCAGCAGCTTGGATGGGACAGGGGAGCCCCAGCATTTT CASSLDGTGEPQHF
. . TRBJ2-1 TRBV19 TGTGCCAGTAGTATAGTTAGGGGGGGTGAGCAGTTCTTC CASSIVRGGEQFF
TRBD1 . TRBJ2-1 TRBV6-4 TGTGCCAGCAGTGTGGGGACAGGGAGTTCCGATGAGCAGTTCTTC CASSVGTGSSDEQFF
. . TRBJ1-1 TRBV5-5 TGTGCCAGCAGCTCACCACAGACCTATCACACTGAAGCTTTCTTT CASSSPQTYHTEAFF
. . TRBJ1-1 TRBV29-1 TGCAGCATCTGGGACATGCGACCGAACACTGAAGCTTTCTTT CSIWDMRPNTEAFF
. . TRBJ2-3 TRBV21-1 TGTGCCAGCAGCAAAGGGCCGGGAGGCTCAGATACGCAGTATTTT CASSKGPGGSDTQYF
TRBD1 few TRBJ1-2 TRBV10-3 TGTGCCATCGGGACAGGGACCTATGGCTACACCTTC CAIGTGTYGYTF
TRBD2 once TRBJ2-1 TRBV5-1 TGCGCCAGCAGCTTGGGGACTAGCGGGAATGAGCAGTTCTTC CASSLGTSGNEQFF
. . TRBJ2-2 TRBV27 TGTGCCAGCAGGCCGTGGGGGGGCGGCGACGGGGAGCTGTTTTTT CASRPWGGGDGELFF
. . TRBJ1-2 TRBV11-2 TGTGCCAGCAGCCCTAGTATCCAGTTCTATGGCTACACCTTC CASSPSIQFYGYTF
TRBD2 . TRBJ2-2 TRBV11-3 TGTGCCAGCAGCTCCTCTGGGTTGCTAGCGGGGTACACCGGGGAGCTGTTTTTT CASSSSGLLAGYTGELFF
. . TRBJ1-2 TRBV6-1 TGTGCCAGCAGTGAAGGGCAGCGTTCCCTCACCTTC CASSEGQRSLTF
. . TRBJ2-1 TRBV14 TGTGCCAGCAGCCCTCCGGGAAACTACAATGAGCAGTTCTTC CASSPPGNYNEQFF
TRBD1 . TRBJ1-4 TRBV5-5 TGTGCCAGCAGCGTTCGAACCGGGACAGGAGATGAAAAACTGTTTTTT CASSVRTGTGDEKLFF
TRBD1 . TRBJ1-1 TRBV5-1 TGTGCCAGCAGCAGGGGGTGGAACACTGAAGCTTTCTTT CASSRGWNTEAFF
. . TRBJ1-1 TRBV5-4 TGTGCCAGCAGTTCCACGGGGGGAGAAACTGAAGCTTTCTTT CASSSTGGETEAFF
. . TRBJ2-3 TRBV24-1 TGTGCCACCAGTGATCCTGGGCTGAATACGCAGTATTTT CATSDPGLNTQYF
. . TRBJ1-6 TRBV5-1 TGTGCCAGCAGCTCAAGGGAGAGGGCCAATTCACCCCTCCACTTT CASSSRERANSPLHF
TRBD1 . TRBJ1-6 TRBV28 TGTGCCAGCAGTTTATTACTGGGACAGGGGAATTCACCCCTCCACTTT CASSLLLGQGNSPLHF
TRBD1 . TRBJ2-5 TRBV5-8 TGTGCCAGCAGCTTGTTCGCCAGGGGGGAGACCCAGTACTTC CASSLFARGETQYF
TRBD1 . TRBJ2-6 TRBV24-1 TGTGCCACCAGTGATCCAGGGACAGGGGACTTCTCTGGGGCCAACGTCCTGACTTTC CATSDPGTGDFSGANVLTF
. . TRBJ1-2 TRBV2 TGTGCCAGCAGTGAAAGCCGCCTAAAAAACTATGGCTACACCTTC CASSESRLKNYGYTF
. . TRBJ1-5 TRBV27 TGTGCCAGCAGGGCCGGACGGAGGGATCAGCCCCAGCATTTT CASRAGRRDQPQHF
TRBD1 . TRBJ1-4 TRBV11-3 TGTGCCAGCAGCCCCCGGACAGGGAACGAAAAACTGTTTTTT CASSPRTGNEKLFF
. . TRBJ1-1 TRBV19 TGTGCCGCGAATATAGGGGGCACTGAAGCTTTCTTT CAANIGGTEAFF
. . TRBJ2-5 TRBV2 TGTGCCAGCAGTGATCTGGCGGATTTGGAGACCCAGTACTTC CASSDLADLETQYF
. . TRBJ1-2 TRBV29-1 TGCAGCGTTGAAGGGGAGGGTTCCGCCGGCTACACCTTC CSVEGEGSAGYTF
. . TRBJ1-2 TRBV29-1 TGCAGCGTTGAAGATCAGGCCAGCCCCTATGGCTACACCTTC CSVEDQASPYGYTF
. . TRBJ1-4 TRBV18 TGTGCCAGCTCACCAAGGAGGGCGGAGGAAAAACTGTTTTTT CASSPRRAEEKLFF
TRBD2 . TRBJ2-1 TRBV28 TGTGCCAGCAGTCGAACTAGCGGGGGAAACAATGAGCAGTTCTTC CASSRTSGGNNEQFF
TRBD1 . TRBJ1-2 TRBV30 TGTGCCTGTGCGGACAGGACCGGGGGTGGCTACACCTTC CACADRTGGGYTF
. . TRBJ1-2 TRBV6-1 TGTGCCAGCAGTGACAGATTTGGCTACACCTTC CASSDRFGYTF
. . TRBJ1-5 TRBV5-1 TGTGCCAGCAGCTTCGAGGGTAGTCAGCCCCAGCATTTT CASSFEGSQPQHF
TRBD1 . TRBJ2-3 TRBV7-6 TGTGCCAGCAGCTCGAACAGGGGAAGCACAGATACGCAGTATTTT CASSSNRGSTDTQYF
TRBD2 . TRBJ2-1 TRBV24-1 TGTGCCACCAGTGACCCAAGCGGGAGACGAGGTGAGCAGTTCTTC CATSDPSGRRGEQFF